A single sample is the source of the 22 T cell receptor beta chains below, sequenced in a study of blood T cell repertoires in COVID-19. The repertoire was sequenced with immunoSEQ multiplex PCR; TCRdb's copy has only in-frame clones and lacks some. This repertoire shows about 250,000 clones, about 85% found once; its top ten account for about 3%. Sample: PBMCs or T cells enriched from blood (not recorded which). The receptors stem from a woman aged 50 to 60 who had recovered from COVID-19.

This chain joins TRBV27 and TRBJ2-1, with a tentative D call TRBD2 (6 bases). CDR1 is MNHEY and CDR2 is SMNVEV in the germline V gene (reference sequence). The CDR3 totals 17 residues. With 0 bases removed from V and 6 bases from J, the gap between germline ends came to 18 bases. CDR3 DNA: TGTGCCAGCAGTTTATCAGGAGGGGCGGGGCCCGCCAATGAGCAGTTCTTC. Amino acid sequence: CASSLSGGAGPANEQFF.

This clone was picked up one time. The chain recombines TRBV15 with TRBJ1-1; D may be TRBD1 (6 bases). The V end lost 0 bases, the J end lost 1 base, and 6 bases lay between the germline ends. Germline V CDR1 and CDR2: LNHNV, YYDKDF (reference sequence). The CDR3 extends over 14 amino acids. The CDR3 DNA sequence: TGTGCCACCAGCAGAGACAGGGGGAACACTGAAGCTTTCTTT. It specifies CATSRDRGNTEAFF.

The chain carries TRBV7-8 and TRBJ1-4, with 7 bases fitting TRBD1. The CDR3 length is 15 residues. The V gene end was trimmed by 5 bases and the J gene end by 8 bases; junction bases not matched to a gene: 11. Germline V gene data show CDR1 as SGHVS and CDR2 as FQNEAQ. CDR3 amino acids: CASSPYRGRSEKLFF. For the CDR3, the DNA is TGTGCCAGCAGCCCCTACAGGGGTCGATCCGAAAAACTGTTTTTT.

V usage is TRBV7-9 and J usage is TRBJ2-4; TRBD1 matches at 8 bases. Germline V gene sequence: CDR1 SEHNR, CDR2 FQNEAQ (reference sequence). V was pared by 4 bases and J by 6 bases, with 8 bases of the junction left unmatched. The CDR3 consists of 15 residues. DNA for the CDR3: TGTGCCAGCAGCTCGCTAAGGACAGGGACAAACATTCAGTACTTC. Protein: CASSSLRTGTNIQYF.

V and J are TRBV28 and TRBJ1-5; D is undetermined. Germline V gene data show CDR1 as MDHEN and CDR2 as SYDVKM. V lost 6 bases and J 3 bases, leaving 15 bases between the germline ends. This CDR3 comprises 15 residues. The CDR3 sequence: CASSPEQVDNQPQHF. As DNA, the CDR3 is TGTGCCAGCAGCCCCGAGCAGGTAGACAATCAGCCCCAGCATTTT. Filled out from reference TRBV28 and TRBJ1-5, the complete variable domain reads DVKVTQSSRYLVKRTGEKVFLECVQDMDHENMFWYRQDPGLGLRLIYFSYDVKMKEKGDIPEGYSVSREKKERFSLILESASTNQTSMYLCASSPEQVDNQPQHFGDGTRLSIL.

This chain uses TRBV18 with TRBJ2-5, with TRBD1 identical over 9 bases. This CDR3 has 14 residues. Germline V gene sequence: CDR1 KGHSH, CDR2 LQKENI. Losses at the gene ends were 2 bases for V and 6 bases for J; bases not matched to a gene: 4. This chain's CDR3 is CASSPSGTGKTQYF. CDR3 bases: TGTGCCAGCTCACCATCCGGGACAGGGAAGACCCAGTACTTC.

The chain joins TRBV28 to TRBJ2-1, with D tentatively TRBD2 (5 bases). This CDR3 region has 15 residues. From germline, CDR1 is MDHEN and CDR2 SYDVKM. V was clipped by 6 bases and J by 5 bases, with 17 bases between them. This CDR3 reads CASSPLAGKNNEQFF. CDR3 nucleotides: TGTGCCAGCAGCCCCTTGGCCGGGAAAAACAATGAGCAGTTCTTC.

The gene calls are TRBV3-1 (or the pseudogene TRBV3-2) and TRBJ2-3; TRBD2 aligns across 7 bases. V lost 2 bases to trimming and J lost 1 base; unmatched junction nucleotides: 6. The length of the CDR3 is 16 residues. Germline assignment: CDR1 LGHDT and CDR2 YNNKEL (reference sequence). The CDR3 spells CASSQSGDWGTDTQYF. The CDR3 coding sequence is TGTGCCAGCAGCCAAAGCGGGGACTGGGGCACAGATACGCAGTATTTT.

This chain links TRBV4-3 with TRBJ2-6; D ambiguous. Trimming shortened V by 1 base and J by 0 bases, and 10 bases separated the two germline ends. This CDR3 has 17 amino acids. The V gene's germline CDR1 is LGHNA and CDR2 YSLEER. The CDR3 DNA reads TGCGCCAGCAGCCAAGGTACCAGAACCTCTGGGGCCAACGTCCTGACTTTC. This encodes CASSQGTRTSGANVLTF.

J is TRBJ2-1 and V is TRBV6-5, with 10 bases fitting TRBD1. The J segment lost 4 bases and the V segment lost 8 bases, leaving 5 bases of the junction unmatched. In germline, CDR1 is MNHEY, CDR2 SVGAGI. The CDR3 runs to 14 residues. This chain's CDR3 is CASRSGQGYNEQFF. In nucleotides, the CDR3 is TGTGCCAGCCGTTCGGGACAGGGGTACAATGAGCAGTTCTTC.

The CDR3 nucleotides are TGTGCCAGCTTACTCTCAGGGGTTGGTGGCTACACCTTC. Amino acids: CASLLSGVGGYTF. This chain joins TRBV16 and TRBJ1-2, with TRBD1 as a possible D gene (6 bases). The germline V gene encodes CDR1 KGHSY and CDR2 FQNENV. The V end lost 8 bases, the J end lost 7 bases, and 17 bases lay between the germline ends. The CDR3 consists of 13 residues.

The chain is built from TRBV5-1 and TRBJ2-2, with no clear D. V shed 4 bases and J shed 6 bases, with 4 bases lying between them. CDR1 and CDR2 from the germline V gene are SGHRS and YFSETQ. This CDR3 is 11 amino acids long. In DNA form, the CDR3 reads TGCGCCAGCAGCGAGGCCGGGGAGCTGTTTTTT. Its translation is CASSEAGELFF.

The chain uses TRBV5-1 and TRBJ1-4; no firm D call. CDR1 SGHRS and CDR2 YFSETQ come from the germline V gene. V lost 4 bases and J lost 4, with 11 bases in between. The CDR3 is made up of 14 amino acids. This CDR3 is CASSKGGSNEKLFF. The CDR3 DNA is TGCGCCAGCAGCAAAGGAGGAAGTAATGAAAAACTGTTTTTT.

The gene calls are TRBV28 and TRBJ2-2; D gene uncertain. V shed 1 base and J shed 6 bases, with 9 bases lying between them. The length of the CDR3 is 14 residues. The V gene's germline CDR1 is MDHEN and CDR2 SYDVKM. The DNA for the CDR3 is TGTGCCAGCAGTTTATTTCTAGTTCCCGGGGAGCTGTTTTTT. Its translation is CASSLFLVPGELFF.

This chain links TRBV5-8 with TRBJ2-7; D is unresolved. The CDR3 extends over 11 amino acids. V was clipped by 4 bases and J by 4 bases, with 6 bases between them. Germline assignment: CDR1 SGHTS and CDR2 YDEGEE. CDR3: CASSKAYEQYF. DNA of the CDR3: TGTGCCAGCAGCAAAGCTTACGAGCAGTACTTC.

The rearrangement links TRBV5-1 to TRBJ2-1; 13 nucleotides line up with TRBD2. There are 15 residues in the CDR3. V shed 4 bases and J 5 bases; nucleotides not matched to a gene: 3. Per the germline V gene, CDR1 is SGHRS and CDR2 is YFSETQ. In DNA, the CDR3 is TGCGCCAGCAGCCCAGGGACTAGCGGGAACAATGAGCAGTTCTTC. Protein product: CASSPGTSGNNEQFF.

The DNA of the CDR3 is TGCGCCAGCAGCCAAGATCCGAGGGGGAACCCCCAGCATTTT. Translating gives CASSQDPRGNPQHF. The genes are TRBV4-3 and TRBJ1-5; D is possibly TRBD1 (6 bases). CDR3 length equals 14 residues. Germline V CDR1 and CDR2: LGHNA, YSLEER. V lost 0 bases and J lost 10, with 13 bases in between.

The V gene is TRBV4-3, the J gene TRBJ2-1; a weak D match, TRBD2 (6 bases). The CDR3 extends over 14 amino acids. V lost 3 bases and J lost 3, with 9 bases in between. Germline lookup yields CDR1 LGHNA and CDR2 YSLEER. CDR3 in amino acids: CASSHGGNYNEQFF. CDR3 DNA sequence: TGCGCCAGCAGCCATGGAGGGAACTACAATGAGCAGTTCTTC.

This rearrangement joins TRBV7-2 to TRBJ2-7, with 10 bases fitting TRBD1. Germline CDR1 is SGHTA and CDR2 is FQGNSA. Trimming removed 8 bases from V and 3 bases from J; junction bases left unmatched: 10. This CDR3 spans 15 amino acids. The CDR3 region is CASGLRTGGNYEQYF. The CDR3 DNA sequence: TGTGCCAGCGGATTGAGGACAGGGGGAAACTACGAGCAGTACTTC.

The J gene is TRBJ2-3, the V gene TRBV28, with 8 bases identical to TRBD1. Germline CDR1 reads MDHEN; CDR2 reads SYDVKM. Trimming removed 7 bases from V and 2 bases from J; junction bases left unmatched: 11. This CDR3 comprises 16 residues. CDR3 bases: TGTGCCAGCACCCTTGTAGGGACAGGCCCCACAGATACGCAGTATTTT. Amino acids: CASTLVGTGPTDTQYF. The variable domain in full, with the rest retrieved from reference TRBV28 and TRBJ2-3, is DVKVTQSSRYLVKRTGEKVFLECVQDMDHENMFWYRQDPGLGLRLIYFSYDVKMKEKGDIPEGYSVSREKKERFSLILESASTNQTSMYLCASTLVGTGPTDTQYFGPGTRLTVL.

The chain links TRBV19 to TRBJ1-2, with unresolved D. The ends were cut back, 0 bases at V and 9 bases at J, with 11 bases in the middle. The CDR3 is 13 amino acids. Germline values: CDR1 LNHDA, CDR2 SQIVND (reference sequence). CDR3 nucleotide sequence: TGTGCCAGTAGTATAGATGCGGATGAGAGCTACACCTTC. It codes for CASSIDADESYTF. The entire variable domain, with the rest obtained from reference TRBV19 and TRBJ1-2, is as follows: DGGITQSPKYLFRKEGQNVTLSCEQNLNHDAMYWYRQDPGQGLRLIYYSQIVNDFQKGDIAEGYSVSREKKESFPLTVTSAQKNPTAFYLCASSIDADESYTFGSGTRLTVV.

The chain recombines TRBV5-6 with TRBJ2-6, with a weak D call TRBD1 (6 bases). The CDR3 runs to 17 residues. Trimming took off 4 bases at V and 0 bases at J, with 14 bases between the two ends. Germline CDR1 reads SGHDT; CDR2 reads YYEEEE. The CDR3 DNA reads as TGTGCCAGCAGCAGGACAGTTTCCAGCTCTGGGGCCAACGTCCTGACTTTC. As protein: CASSRTVSSSGANVLTF.